This record covers a single T cell receptor beta chain. The antigen is not known. This specimen belongs to a study of cytomegalovirus exposure and HLA in healthy donors. Across the whole study: The use of the same platform for the 120 validation repertoires and the 650 to 850 first-cohort repertoires was reported by a later analysis.

General study results and limits: Overall, under 200 TCR beta chains were annotated as cytomegalovirus-associated.

Trimming cost V 2 bases and J 5 bases, with 10 bases left between them. CDR1 MNHEY and CDR2 SMNVEV come from the germline V gene (reference sequence). This CDR3 comprises 14 residues. Sequenced by immunoSEQ multiplex PCR; TCRdb stores in-frame clones only, minus some. Found here are around 350,000 clones, roughly 85% of them singletons; the top ten hold 0.8% to 0.85%. The genes are TRBV27 and TRBJ2-1; TRBD2 might be the D (5 bases). The sample comprised PBMCs. The clonotype was recovered from a young woman in good health and CMV-seronegative. CDR3 region: CASSLNRGNNEQFF. The DNA for the CDR3 is TGTGCCAGCAGTTTAAACAGAGGGAACAATGAGCAGTTCTTC.